This is a list of T cell receptor beta chains from one sample in a study of T cells in Graves' hyperthyroidism and ophthalmopathy. TCRdb fed the multiplex PCR reads into MiXCR, producing one record per CDR3 protein. In the table there are almost 250,000 distinct CDR3 sequences, 24% of which are singletons. Input material: blood. The receptors stem from a woman in her thirties or forties with Graves' ophthalmopathy. CDR3s include the opening cysteine and the closing phenylalanine or tryptophan. Fields, in order: D gene, J gene, V gene, clone size, CDR3 protein, CDR3 DNA. The D gene is left open where the match is weak. The listing skips clone size in some rows; elsewhere it reads once, few, many or a size class.

d_gene: TRBD2; j_gene: TRBJ2-2; v_gene: TRBV19; abundance: many; CDR3aa: CASTSGLAGEELFF; CDR3nt: TGTGCCAGCACCTCAGGGCTAGCGGGAGAGGAGCTGTTTTTT
d_gene: TRBD1; j_gene: TRBJ2-5; v_gene: TRBV24-1; abundance: NA; CDR3aa: CATRATGTGDEETQYF; CDR3nt: TGTGCCACCAGGGCCACCGGGACAGGCGACGAGGAGACCCAGTACTTC
d_gene: NA; j_gene: TRBJ2-7; v_gene: TRBV5-1; abundance: many; CDR3aa: CASSLIGVNEQYF; CDR3nt: TGCGCCAGCAGCTTAATCGGGGTGAACGAGCAGTACTTC
d_gene: TRBD1; j_gene: TRBJ2-7; v_gene: TRBV5-1; abundance: many; CDR3aa: CASSLATGGRGDEQYF; CDR3nt: TGCGCCAGCAGCTTGGCCACAGGGGGGAGAGGTGACGAGCAGTACTTC
d_gene: TRBD1; j_gene: TRBJ1-1; v_gene: TRBV12-3/TRBV12-4; abundance: NA; CDR3aa: CASSYGAGGQTEAFF; CDR3nt: TGTGCCAGCAGCTATGGGGCAGGGGGTCAAACTGAAGCTTTCTTT
d_gene: NA; j_gene: TRBJ2-5; v_gene: TRBV4-1; abundance: many; CDR3aa: CASSQDPESQYF; CDR3nt: TGCGCCAGCAGCCAAGACCCGGAGAGCCAGTACTTC
d_gene: NA; j_gene: TRBJ2-7; v_gene: TRBV6-1; abundance: NA; CDR3aa: CASSALAVDEQYF; CDR3nt: TGTGCCAGCAGTGCACTAGCCGTGGACGAGCAGTACTTC
d_gene: NA; j_gene: TRBJ2-2; v_gene: TRBV6-5; abundance: many; CDR3aa: CASSIGHMNTGELFF; CDR3nt: TGTGCCAGCAGCATAGGACATATGAACACCGGGGAGCTGTTTTTT
d_gene: TRBD1; j_gene: TRBJ1-1; v_gene: TRBV6-2/TRBV6-3; abundance: many; CDR3aa: CASSFDRTGKIWNTEAFF; CDR3nt: TGTGCCAGCAGTTTTGACCGGACAGGGAAGATTTGGAACACTGAAGCTTTCTTT
d_gene: NA; j_gene: TRBJ2-4; v_gene: TRBV15; abundance: many; CDR3aa: CATQGPAKNIQYF; CDR3nt: TGTGCCACCCAAGGCCCAGCCAAAAACATTCAGTACTTC
d_gene: TRBD2; j_gene: TRBJ2-7; v_gene: TRBV30; abundance: many; CDR3aa: CAWSATGLFYEQYF; CDR3nt: TGTGCCTGGAGTGCAACGGGACTATTCTACGAGCAGTACTTC
d_gene: NA; j_gene: TRBJ1-2; v_gene: TRBV5-1; abundance: many; CDR3aa: CASSLDYGYTF; CDR3nt: TGCGCCAGCAGCTTGGACTATGGCTACACCTTC
d_gene: TRBD1; j_gene: TRBJ1-2; v_gene: TRBV4-3; abundance: NA; CDR3aa: CASSLSAGTDGYTF; CDR3nt: TGCGCCAGCAGCCTAAGTGCCGGGACAGATGGCTACACCTTC
d_gene: NA; j_gene: TRBJ2-5; v_gene: TRBV29-1; abundance: many; CDR3aa: CSARGETQYF; CDR3nt: TGCAGCGCCCGGGGAGAGACCCAGTACTTC
d_gene: NA; j_gene: TRBJ2-5; v_gene: TRBV7-2; abundance: NA; CDR3aa: CASSTLLARGETQYF; CDR3nt: TGTGCCAGCAGCACATTACTAGCCCGCGGGGAGACCCAGTACTTC
d_gene: NA; j_gene: TRBJ1-1; v_gene: TRBV14; abundance: many; CDR3aa: CASTQVPNTEAFF; CDR3nt: TGTGCCAGCACCCAGGTACCGAACACTGAAGCTTTCTTT
d_gene: NA; j_gene: TRBJ1-5; v_gene: TRBV19; abundance: NA; CDR3aa: CASSIGAGEQPQHF; CDR3nt: TGTGCCAGTAGTATAGGGGCCGGGGAGCAGCCCCAGCATTTT
d_gene: TRBD1; j_gene: TRBJ2-7; v_gene: TRBV20-1; abundance: many; CDR3aa: CSASRQGPAYEQYF; CDR3nt: TGCAGTGCTAGTCGACAGGGGCCTGCCTACGAGCAGTACTTC
d_gene: TRBD1; j_gene: TRBJ1-1; v_gene: TRBV20-1; abundance: many; CDR3aa: CSARGQGGNTEAFF; CDR3nt: TGCAGTGCTAGAGGCCAGGGGGGGAACACTGAAGCTTTCTTT
d_gene: NA; j_gene: TRBJ1-1; v_gene: TRBV12-3/TRBV12-4; abundance: NA; CDR3aa: CASSFMDGTEAFF; CDR3nt: TGTGCCAGCAGTTTTATGGATGGGACTGAAGCTTTCTTT
d_gene: NA; j_gene: TRBJ1-3; v_gene: TRBV20-1; abundance: many; CDR3aa: CSALDSNGNTIYF; CDR3nt: TGCAGTGCTTTGGACAGTAATGGAAACACCATATATTTT
d_gene: NA; j_gene: TRBJ2-5; v_gene: TRBV24-1; abundance: many; CDR3aa: CATGRGGNQYF; CDR3nt: TGTGCCACGGGCCGTGGGGGGAACCAGTACTTC
d_gene: TRBD2; j_gene: TRBJ2-5; v_gene: TRBV24-1; abundance: many; CDR3aa: CATSDSGLAGRETQYF; CDR3nt: TGTGCCACCAGTGATTCCGGACTAGCGGGACGAGAGACCCAGTACTTC
d_gene: TRBD2; j_gene: TRBJ2-7; v_gene: TRBV28; abundance: many; CDR3aa: CASSHGTTPYEQYF; CDR3nt: TGTGCCAGCAGTCATGGGACTACCCCCTACGAGCAGTACTTC
d_gene: TRBD1; j_gene: TRBJ2-5; v_gene: TRBV19; abundance: NA; CDR3aa: CASTPTGVKETQYF; CDR3nt: TGTGCCAGTACCCCGACAGGGGTTAAAGAGACCCAGTACTTC
d_gene: TRBD2; j_gene: TRBJ2-7; v_gene: TRBV6-1; abundance: many; CDR3aa: CASRVTSGREQYF; CDR3nt: TGTGCCAGCAGAGTGACTAGCGGGCGCGAGCAGTACTTC
d_gene: TRBD2; j_gene: TRBJ2-7; v_gene: TRBV24-1; abundance: many; CDR3aa: CATSAAVGLAGEEQYF; CDR3nt: TGTGCCACCAGTGCCGCGGTGGGACTAGCGGGAGAGGAGCAGTACTTC
d_gene: TRBD1; j_gene: TRBJ1-1; v_gene: TRBV5-6; abundance: many; CDR3aa: CASSYGQGGTEAFF; CDR3nt: TGTGCCAGCAGCTACGGACAGGGGGGCACTGAAGCTTTCTTT
d_gene: TRBD2; j_gene: TRBJ2-5; v_gene: TRBV28; abundance: many; CDR3aa: CASSGAGGRQETQYF; CDR3nt: TGTGCCAGCTCTGGGGCGGGAGGGCGGCAAGAGACCCAGTACTTC
d_gene: NA; j_gene: TRBJ1-1; v_gene: TRBV19; abundance: few; CDR3aa: CASSISANMNTEAYF; CDR3nt: TGTGCCAGTAGTATTTCAGCTAATATGAACACTGAAGCTTACTTT
d_gene: NA; j_gene: TRBJ1-1; v_gene: TRBV20-1; abundance: many; CDR3aa: CSARPGTFGTEAFF; CDR3nt: TGCAGTGCTAGACCCGGGACATTCGGCACTGAAGCTTTCTTT
d_gene: NA; j_gene: TRBJ2-7; v_gene: TRBV18; abundance: many; CDR3aa: CASSPIRGLYEQYF; CDR3nt: TGTGCCAGCTCACCAATCAGGGGCCTCTACGAGCAGTACTTC
d_gene: TRBD2; j_gene: TRBJ2-5; v_gene: TRBV7-9; abundance: many; CDR3aa: CASSSGLAGRETQYF; CDR3nt: TGTGCCAGCAGCTCCGGACTAGCGGGACGAGAGACCCAGTACTTC
d_gene: NA; j_gene: TRBJ1-6; v_gene: TRBV30; abundance: NA; CDR3aa: CALRSSYNSPPHF; CDR3nt: TGTGCCTTGAGGAGCTCCTATAATTCACCCCCCCACTTT
d_gene: TRBD1; j_gene: TRBJ1-2; v_gene: TRBV4-1; abundance: many; CDR3aa: CASSRTGQQDGYTF; CDR3nt: TGCGCCAGCAGCCGAACGGGACAGCAAGATGGCTACACCTTC
d_gene: NA; j_gene: TRBJ2-7; v_gene: TRBV2; abundance: many; CDR3aa: CASSEAPLEGEQYF; CDR3nt: TGTGCCAGCAGTGAAGCCCCACTAGAGGGCGAGCAGTACTTC
d_gene: TRBD1; j_gene: TRBJ2-7; v_gene: TRBV29-1; abundance: many; CDR3aa: CSVETGVSDEQYF; CDR3nt: TGCAGCGTTGAGACAGGGGTGTCCGACGAGCAGTACTTC
d_gene: NA; j_gene: TRBJ1-1; v_gene: TRBV6-1; abundance: many; CDR3aa: CASSRNNKDGDTEAFF; CDR3nt: TGTGCCAGCAGTCGAAATAACAAGGACGGGGACACTGAAGCTTTCTTT
d_gene: TRBD2; j_gene: TRBJ2-7; v_gene: TRBV15; abundance: many; CDR3aa: CATSGPAGLSDEQYF; CDR3nt: TGTGCCACCAGCGGTCCAGCGGGGCTATCAGATGAGCAGTACTTC
d_gene: NA; j_gene: TRBJ2-7; v_gene: TRBV4-1; abundance: many; CDR3aa: CASSQEKRPDEQYF; CDR3nt: TGCGCCAGCAGCCAAGAGAAGCGTCCTGACGAGCAGTACTTC
d_gene: TRBD2; j_gene: TRBJ2-1; v_gene: TRBV19; abundance: many; CDR3aa: CASSTETSGRSFEQFF; CDR3nt: TGTGCCAGTAGTACCGAGACTAGCGGGAGATCGTTCGAGCAGTTCTTC
d_gene: NA; j_gene: TRBJ1-3; v_gene: TRBV7-8; abundance: NA; CDR3aa: CASSPRQAFDAGNTIYF; CDR3nt: TGTGCCAGCAGCCCCCGACAGGCTTTTGATGCTGGAAACACCATATATTTT
d_gene: NA; j_gene: TRBJ1-5; v_gene: TRBV27; abundance: NA; CDR3aa: CASSLKGLGNQPQHF; CDR3nt: TGTGCCAGCAGTTTAAAAGGTTTAGGCAATCAGCCCCAGCATTTT
d_gene: TRBD1; j_gene: TRBJ2-1; v_gene: TRBV2; abundance: many; CDR3aa: CASRYPSGQGSF; CDR3nt: TGTGCCAGCAGGTACCCTTCGGGACAGGGCTCCTTC
d_gene: NA; j_gene: TRBJ2-7; v_gene: TRBV6-2/TRBV6-3; abundance: NA; CDR3aa: CASSKISYEQYF; CDR3nt: TGTGCCAGCAGTAAGATCTCCTACGAGCAGTACTTC
d_gene: TRBD1; j_gene: TRBJ1-2; v_gene: TRBV12-3/TRBV12-4; abundance: NA; CDR3aa: CASSSRTGHYGYTF; CDR3nt: TGTGCCAGCAGTTCCCGGACAGGGCACTATGGCTACACCTTC
d_gene: NA; j_gene: TRBJ1-1; v_gene: TRBV4-2; abundance: many; CDR3aa: CASSQVGIGAPNTEAFF; CDR3nt: TGTGCCAGCAGCCAAGTGGGGATAGGGGCTCCGAACACTGAAGCTTTCTTT
d_gene: NA; j_gene: TRBJ2-5; v_gene: TRBV28; abundance: many; CDR3aa: CASSLVGPQETQYF; CDR3nt: TGTGCCAGCAGTTTGGTGGGCCCACAAGAGACCCAGTACTTC
d_gene: NA; j_gene: TRBJ1-3; v_gene: TRBV6-5; abundance: many; CDR3aa: CASSREGGPGNTIYF; CDR3nt: TGTGCCAGCAGTAGAGAGGGTGGGCCTGGAAACACCATATATTTT
d_gene: TRBD2; j_gene: TRBJ2-1; v_gene: TRBV28; abundance: NA; CDR3aa: CASSLAVGSSYEQFF; CDR3nt: TGTGCCAGCAGCCTAGCGGTAGGGAGCTCCTACGAGCAGTTCTTC
d_gene: TRBD1; j_gene: TRBJ1-2; v_gene: TRBV7-9; abundance: NA; CDR3aa: CASSRGTETNYGYTF; CDR3nt: TGTGCCAGCAGCAGAGGGACAGAGACTAACTATGGCTACACCTTC
d_gene: NA; j_gene: TRBJ1-5; v_gene: TRBV12-3/TRBV12-4; abundance: many; CDR3aa: CASSGGGNQPQHF; CDR3nt: TGTGCCAGCAGTGGTGGAGGGAATCAGCCCCAGCATTTT
d_gene: TRBD1; j_gene: TRBJ2-7; v_gene: TRBV28; abundance: NA; CDR3aa: CASRDRASSYEQYF; CDR3nt: TGTGCCAGCCGTGACAGGGCGAGCTCCTACGAGCAGTACTTC
d_gene: TRBD2; j_gene: TRBJ2-7; v_gene: TRBV5-1; abundance: many; CDR3aa: CASSTSSGRYEQYF; CDR3nt: TGCGCCAGCAGCACCTCTAGCGGGAGGTACGAGCAGTACTTC